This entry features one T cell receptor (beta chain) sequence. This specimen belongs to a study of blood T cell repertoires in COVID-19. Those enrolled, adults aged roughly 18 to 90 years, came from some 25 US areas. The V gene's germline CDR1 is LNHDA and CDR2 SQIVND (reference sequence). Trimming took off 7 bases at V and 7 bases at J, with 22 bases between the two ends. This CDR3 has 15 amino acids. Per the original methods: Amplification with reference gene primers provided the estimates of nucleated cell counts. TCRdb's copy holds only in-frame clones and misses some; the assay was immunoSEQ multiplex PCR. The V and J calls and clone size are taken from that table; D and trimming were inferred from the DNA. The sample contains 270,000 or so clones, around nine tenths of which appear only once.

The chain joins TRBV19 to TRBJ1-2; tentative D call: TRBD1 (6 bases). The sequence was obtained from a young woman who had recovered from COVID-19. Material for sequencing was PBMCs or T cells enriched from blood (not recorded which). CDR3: CASTLYPGAQGGYTF. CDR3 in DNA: TGTGCCAGTACCCTGTATCCAGGGGCGCAGGGTGGCTACACCTTC. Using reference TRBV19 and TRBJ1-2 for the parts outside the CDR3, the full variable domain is DGGITQSPKYLFRKEGQNVTLSCEQNLNHDAMYWYRQDPGQGLRLIYYSQIVNDFQKGDIAEGYSVSREKKESFPLTVTSAQKNPTAFYLCASTLYPGAQGGYTFGSGTRLTVV.